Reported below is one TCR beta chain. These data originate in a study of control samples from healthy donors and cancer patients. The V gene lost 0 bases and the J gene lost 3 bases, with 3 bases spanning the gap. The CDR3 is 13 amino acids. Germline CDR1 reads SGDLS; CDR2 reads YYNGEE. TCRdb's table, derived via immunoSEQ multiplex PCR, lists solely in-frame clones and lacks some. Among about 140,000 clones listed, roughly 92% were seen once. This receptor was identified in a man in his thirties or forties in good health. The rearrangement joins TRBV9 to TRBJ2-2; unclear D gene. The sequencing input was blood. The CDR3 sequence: CASSVGDTGELFF. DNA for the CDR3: TGTGCCAGCAGCGTAGGGGACACCGGGGAGCTGTTTTTT.